The 29 T cell receptor beta chains reported below all come from one sample, sequenced in a study of T cells after yellow fever vaccination. TCRdb reanalysed the 5' RACE reads using MiXCR and keeps one entry per CDR3 protein. Of roughly 150,000 distinct CDR3 sequences listed, more than 6.5% were seen once; the top ten hold under 0.8%. The sample in question was CD4+ T cells sorted from PBMCs, obtained 10 days after the yellow fever booster vaccination. The receptors originated from a man between 25 and 39 years old who received the YFV17D yellow fever vaccine.

In its sample, this clonotype was seen many times. The rearrangement uses TRBV20-1 and TRBJ2-7; D assignment may be TRBD1 or TRBD2 (5 bases each). Trimming pared 8 bases from V and 6 bases from J, leaving 20 bases between. CDR3 length: 13 amino acids. The germline gives CDR1 DFQATT, CDR2 SNEGSKA (reference sequence). The CDR3 DNA reads TGCAGTCCCCGCCTCCCGGGTGGGACCGAGCAGTACTTC. Translating it yields CSPRLPGGTEQYF.

This clonotype occurred many times. V and J are TRBV3-1 and TRBJ1-1, with D possibly being TRBD1 (6 bases). Germline assignment: CDR1 LGHDT and CDR2 YNNKEL (reference sequence). The CDR3 sequence is 16 residues long. V was pared by 0 bases and J by 5 bases, with 16 bases between. This CDR3 reads CASSQEGGSGRTEAFF. The CDR3 DNA follows: TGTGCCAGCAGCCAAGAAGGGGGTTCGGGGCGAACTGAAGCTTTCTTT.

This clonotype was observed many times. The chain has TRBV7-2 and TRBJ2-7, with 10 nucleotides matching TRBD2. The germline CDR1 and CDR2 sequences are SGHTA and FQGNSA. Trimming cost V 7 bases and J 0 bases; bases outside gene matches: 9. CDR3 length: 16 amino acids. CDR3 amino acids: CASTRTSGTSSYEQYF. CDR3 coding DNA: TGTGCCAGCACCCGGACTAGCGGAACCTCCTCCTACGAGCAGTACTTC.

In its sample, this clonotype was seen many times. The V call is TRBV7-2, the J call TRBJ2-3; no firm D call. V shed 5 bases and J shed 1 base, with 7 bases lying between them. The CDR3 is 13 residues long. From germline, CDR1 is SGHTA and CDR2 FQGNSA. CDR3 DNA: TGTGCCAGCAGCCGGTGGGGCACAGATACGCAGTATTTT. Encoded protein: CASSRWGTDTQYF.

This clonotype was found many times. This rearrangement joins TRBV7-3 to TRBJ2-3, with 12 bases matching TRBD2. The CDR3 is 20 amino acids. Germline V gives CDR1 SGHTA, CDR2 FQGTGA. V shed 4 bases, J shed 0 bases, and the junction held 14 bases outside the gene matches. CDR3 in DNA: TGTGCCAGCAGCTCCGATCTGACTAGCGGGAGATACGCTAGCACAGATACGCAGTATTTT. Its protein product is CASSSDLTSGRYASTDTQYF.

In this sample, this clonotype turned up many times. The genes are TRBV15 and TRBJ2-3; TRBD2 matches 8 bases. The CDR3 runs to 16 residues. V was pared by 5 bases and J by 4 bases, with 11 bases of the junction left unmatched. Germline lookup yields CDR1 LNHNV and CDR2 YYDKDF (reference sequence). In DNA, the CDR3 is TGTGCCACCAGCTCTACCGTAGCGGGAAGGCCAGATACGCAGTATTTT. Its translation: CATSSTVAGRPDTQYF.

This clonotype showed up many times. This chain links TRBV6-1 with TRBJ2-7, with D tentatively TRBD1 (5 bases). V gave up 6 bases and J gave up 3 bases, with 15 bases separating them. Germline V gives CDR1 MNHNS, CDR2 SASEGT. The CDR3 is 14 residues long. CDR3 bases: TGTGCCAGCAGGGGGCTGGGGTCACGCTACGAGCAGTACTTC. Its protein product is CASRGLGSRYEQYF.

This rearrangement joins TRBV6-5 to TRBJ2-2; no definite D call. The CDR3 consists of 15 residues. Trimming removed 4 bases at V and 5 bases at J, with 14 bases between. Germline V gives CDR1 MNHEY, CDR2 SVGAGI. CDR3: CASSSPPALTGELFF. CDR3 coding DNA: TGTGCCAGCAGTTCCCCACCTGCCCTGACCGGGGAGCTGTTTTTT.

Worth noting for this clonotype: A single base separates this from a much larger clone, so it may be a read error. The genes are TRBV20-1 and TRBJ2-1; 8 bases match TRBD2. Germline V gene lookup returns CDR1 DFQATT and CDR2 SNEGSKA (reference sequence). The CDR3 length is 16 residues. Here the CDR3 DNA reads TGCAGTGCTAGAGGTCGACTAGCGCTCGCAGCAGGTGAGCAGTTATTC. This sequence encodes CSARGRLALAAGEQLF.

At least ten counts were recorded for this clonotype. This chain connects TRBV7-2 to TRBJ2-7, with 8 nucleotides matching TRBD1. J was trimmed by 4 bases and V by 5 bases; bases with no gene match: 7. The germline gives CDR1 SGHTA, CDR2 FQGNSA. The CDR3 loop spans 14 amino acids. The CDR3 reads CASSPRTGRYEQYF. CDR3 bases: TGTGCCAGCAGCCCCCGGACAGGGAGGTACGAGCAGTACTTC.

This clonotype appeared a few times. The rearrangement joins TRBV20-1 to TRBJ1-2; 8 nucleotides align to TRBD1. Germline CDR1 reads DFQATT; CDR2 reads SNEGSKA (reference sequence). V lost 6 bases, J lost 5 bases, and 11 bases stayed unmatched. The CDR3 extends over 14 amino acids. CDR3 in amino acids: CSAPRTGTRYGYTF. The CDR3 nucleotides read TGCAGTGCACCAAGGACAGGGACGAGGTATGGCTACACCTTC.

Many counts were recorded for this clonotype. The genes are TRBV7-2 and TRBJ2-7; the D call may be TRBD1 or TRBD2 (5 bases each). The CDR3 is made up of 14 amino acids. Germline V gene lookup returns CDR1 SGHTA and CDR2 FQGNSA. The ends were cut back, 5 bases at V and 1 base at J, with 12 bases in the middle. The CDR3 reads CASSRGARSYEQYF. The CDR3 coding sequence is TGTGCCAGCAGCCGAGGGGCGCGGTCCTACGAGCAGTACTTC. The whole variable domain, filled in from reference TRBV7-2 and TRBJ2-7, reads GAGVSQSPSNKVTEKGKDVELRCDPISGHTALYWYRQSLGQGLEFLIYFQGNSAPDKSGLPSDRFSAERTGGSVSTLTIQRTQQEDSAVYLCASSRGARSYEQYFGPGTRLTVT.

This clonotype was seen at least ten times. The chain employs TRBV20-1 and TRBJ2-7, with 8 bases fitting TRBD2. Germline V gene data show CDR1 as DFQATT and CDR2 as SNEGSKA (reference sequence). This CDR3 contains 15 residues. V trimming: 2 bases; J trimming: 3 bases; junction bases outside the gene matches: 9. The CDR3 DNA reads TGCAGTGCTAGACGTAGCGGGACGGGAAACTACGAGCAGTACTTC. This gives the protein CSARRSGTGNYEQYF.

This clonotype turned up a few times. This chain joins TRBV19 and TRBJ2-3; 9 positions match TRBD1. Trimming removed 3 bases from V and 6 bases from J; junction bases left unmatched: 7. CDR1 and CDR2 (germline): LNHDA, SQIVND (reference sequence). The CDR3 totals 15 residues. The CDR3 sequence is CASSILGQGMDTQYF. The CDR3 coding sequence is TGTGCCAGTAGTATTCTAGGACAGGGGATGGATACGCAGTATTTT.

This clonotype showed up many times. The genes are TRBV20-1 and TRBJ2-7; a weak D match, TRBD2 (5 bases). Between the trimmed V and J ends, which lost 3 bases and 0 bases, there was a span of 18 bases. Germline loops: CDR1 DFQATT, CDR2 SNEGSKA (reference sequence). The CDR3 covers 16 residues. The CDR3 protein is CSASSAGWTVSYEQYF. The CDR3 nucleotides are TGCAGTGCTAGCTCCGCTGGGTGGACTGTCTCCTACGAGCAGTACTTC.

This clonotype showed up many times. CDR3 sequence (DNA): TGTGCCAGCAGCTTAGCGCTGCAAGGGCAGTATGGCTACACCTTC. Amino acids: CASSLALQGQYGYTF. This chain links TRBV7-2 with TRBJ1-2; no clear D gene. V gave up 0 bases and J gave up 5 bases, with 13 bases separating them. Germline V gene lookup returns CDR1 SGHTA and CDR2 FQGNSA. This CDR3 comprises 15 residues.

Of note for this clonotype: With a much larger clone just one base away, this may be a read error. The chain employs TRBV12-3 or TRBV12-4 and TRBJ2-3; D unclear. Deletions cut 6 bases from V and 3 bases from J, with 13 bases between. The CDR3 runs 14 residues. In DNA, the CDR3 is TGTGCCAGCAGGTCACCAGGTTTGACAGATACGCAGTATTTT. This encodes CASRSPGLTDTQYF.

This clonotype was recorded at least ten times. The rearrangement uses TRBV18 and TRBJ2-7; 7 positions match TRBD1. The CDR3 spans 15 residues. The J segment lost 5 bases and the V segment lost 6 bases, leaving 13 bases of the junction unmatched. In germline, CDR1 is KGHSH, CDR2 LQKENI. The DNA for the CDR3 is TGTGCCAGCTCCCGTTTTCAGGGGGAGCAGAACGAGCAGTACTTC. This codes for CASSRFQGEQNEQYF.

This clonotype was detected ten times or more. This chain connects TRBV2 to TRBJ2-5, with a weak D call TRBD2 (5 bases). Between the trimmed V and J ends, which lost 7 bases and 1 base, there was a span of 10 bases. The CDR3 is 13 amino acids. Germline CDR1 and CDR2: SNHLY and FYNNEI. The CDR3 sequence is CASKRTFQETQYF. CDR3 coding DNA: TGTGCCAGCAAAAGGACTTTCCAAGAGACCCAGTACTTC.

Concerning this clonotype: This could be a read error, since a much larger clone is one nucleotide away. This rearrangement joins TRBV4-2 to TRBJ1-3, with 9 bases matching TRBD1. The germline V gene has CDR1 LGHNA and CDR2 YNFKEQ. The length of the CDR3 is 16 residues. CDR3 sequence (DNA): TGTGACAGCAGCCAAGACCTCACAGGGGGCGCTGGCACCATATATTTT. Translating gives CDSSQDLTGGAGTIYF.

This clonotype was seen many times. This chain uses TRBV12-3 or TRBV12-4 with TRBJ2-5, with TRBD2 as a possible D gene (6 bases). Trimming shortened V by 4 bases and J by 5 bases, and 20 bases separated the two germline ends. CDR3 length: 16 residues. CDR3 region: CASSSGPEGSTETQYF. Written as DNA, the CDR3 is TGTGCCAGCAGTTCAGGGCCGGAGGGGTCAACGGAGACCCAGTACTTC.

This clonotype was observed once. This may be a read error: a much more frequent sequence differs by one nucleotide. V and J are TRBV6-5 and TRBJ1-6; no clear D. CDR3 length equals 12 residues. Deletions cut 10 bases from V and 10 bases from J, with 14 bases between. Germline CDR1 MNHEY, CDR2 SVGAGI. DNA of the CDR3: TGTGCCACGTCGGGGATAGGGTCACCCCTCCACTTT. This encodes CATSGIGSPLHF.

This clonotype was counted ten times or more. The chain has TRBV6-5 and TRBJ1-4; perhaps TRBD1 as D (5 bases). CDR3 length equals 14 residues. V shed 3 bases and J shed 5 bases, with 10 bases lying between them. From germline, CDR1 is MNHEY and CDR2 SVGAGI. CDR3 coding DNA: TGTGCCAGCAGTTATGGGGGTCAGAATGAAAAACTGTTTTTT. Translated, it gives CASSYGGQNEKLFF.

This clonotype was observed many times. The chain employs TRBV20-1 and TRBJ2-1; 14 positions agree with TRBD2. There are 16 residues in the CDR3. V lost 5 bases, J lost 4 bases, and 7 bases stayed unmatched. From germline, CDR1 is DFQATT and CDR2 SNEGSKA (reference sequence). The CDR3: CSAYSGTSGSYNEQFF. Written as DNA, the CDR3 is TGCAGTGCTTATTCCGGGACTAGCGGGAGTTACAATGAGCAGTTCTTC.

This clonotype has at least ten counts. The CDR3 bases are TGTGCCATAATCGGCAGGGGGCGAATCAATGAGCAGTTCTTC. This gives the protein CAIIGRGRINEQFF. The chain recombines TRBV6-2 or TRBV6-3 with TRBJ2-1; 8 bases map to TRBD1. V lost 10 bases, J lost 6 bases, and 11 bases stayed unmatched. CDR1 is MNHEY and CDR2 is SVGEGT in the germline V gene. CDR3 length: 14 residues.

This clonotype was found many times. V and J are TRBV9 and TRBJ2-3; D call uncertain. From germline, CDR1 is SGDLS and CDR2 YYNGEE. This CDR3 is 13 amino acids long. V gave up 3 bases and J gave up 10 bases, with 15 bases separating them. This chain's CDR3 is CASSGTFGGAQYF. In DNA, the CDR3 is TGTGCCAGCAGCGGAACCTTCGGTGGCGCGCAGTATTTT.

This clonotype was detected a few times. The CDR3 is CASSLKSVPAGDTQYF. In DNA form, the CDR3 reads TGTGCCAGCAGCTTGAAATCTGTACCCGCCGGGGATACGCAGTATTTT. The chain carries TRBV5-4 and TRBJ2-3; no reliable D call. Trimming stripped 1 base from V and 6 bases from J, with 18 bases between. The length of the CDR3 is 16 residues. Germline loops: CDR1 SGHNT, CDR2 YYREEE (reference sequence).

As to this clonotype: A much bigger clone sits one base away, suggesting this may be a read error. Since the CDR3 does not end with the conserved phenylalanine or tryptophan, this likely comes from a read error. CDR3 nucleotides: TGTGCCAGCAGCCAAGAAAAGTTTCGGTACGGAGGGGTGGACATTCAGTACATC. Its translation is CASSQEKFRYGGVDIQYI. This chain joins TRBV4-2 and TRBJ2-4; D might be TRBD2 (6 bases). CDR3 length: 18 amino acids. The germline V and J ends were trimmed by 0 bases and 8 bases, with 23 bases remaining between them. Germline V gene sequence: CDR1 LGHNA, CDR2 YNFKEQ.

J is TRBJ1-2 and V is TRBV30, with 9 bases identical to TRBD1. The germline V gene has CDR1 GTSNPN and CDR2 SVGIG (reference sequence). Losses at the gene ends were 2 bases for V and 4 bases for J; bases not matched to a gene: 5. The CDR3 has 14 amino acids. The CDR3 region is CAWSRQGGSYGYTF. The CDR3 nucleotides are TGTGCCTGGAGTAGACAGGGGGGCAGCTATGGCTACACCTTC.